This TCR beta chain appears in the sequencing data of a study of blood T cell repertoires in COVID-19. Method: immunoSEQ multiplex PCR; TCRdb's copy keeps in-frame clones and lacks some. The sample has roughly 150,000 clones; less than 85% are singletons. This CDR3 contains 18 residues. CDR1 and CDR2 (germline): LNHDA, SQIVND (reference sequence). The trim removed 7 bases at V and 4 bases at J, leaving 14 bases unmatched. J is TRBJ2-6 and V is TRBV19; 9 nucleotides line up with TRBD1. The sequenced sample was peripheral blood. This TCR was recovered from a woman aged 60 to 75 with COVID-19, enrolled during active disease. The CDR3: CASTSKGQGFQGANVLTF. The CDR3 DNA sequence: TGTGCCAGTACTTCAAAGGGACAGGGTTTTCAGGGGGCCAACGTCCTGACTTTC.